These 30 T cell receptor beta chains came from one sample sequenced in a study of T cell responses to AZD1222 COVID-19 vaccine. Using immunoSEQ multiplex PCR, the repertoire was profiled, and TCRdb retains in-frame clones only, with some absent. The sample shows 80,000 or so clones, roughly 80% of them seen only once. This sample comprised peripheral blood, obtained on day 0 of AZD1222 vaccination. The origin of the receptors is an adult in good health.

The V gene is TRBV4-3, the J gene TRBJ2-6; D remains unclear. The germline V gene encodes CDR1 LGHNA and CDR2 YSLEER. The ends were cut back, 0 bases at V and 5 bases at J, with 14 bases in the middle. The CDR3 extends over 17 amino acids. The CDR3 nucleotides are TGCGCCAGCAGCCAAGATATCGTGGGAATAAGGGCCAACGTCCTGACTTTC. This gives the protein CASSQDIVGIRANVLTF.

CDR3 DNA: TGTGCCAGCAGCGGGACAGGGGGTCAACAGCCCCAGCATTTT. It codes for CASSGTGGQQPQHF. The chain links TRBV6-2 or TRBV6-3 to TRBJ1-5, with 11 bases aligning to TRBD1. The trim removed 6 bases at V and 7 bases at J, leaving 5 bases unmatched. The CDR3 runs 14 residues. The germline CDR1 and CDR2 sequences are MNHEY and SVGEGT.

CDR3 in DNA: TGTGCCATCAGCAGGGGTACCGGACTAGCTGTAGGAGAGACCCAGTACTTC. Its translation: CAISRGTGLAVGETQYF. V gene TRBV10-3 combines with J gene TRBJ2-5, with 8 bases lining up with TRBD2. The CDR3 length is 17 residues. V was pared by 6 bases and J by 4 bases, with 16 bases of the junction left unmatched. The germline CDR1 and CDR2 sequences are ENHRY and SYGVKD.

V and J are TRBV5-1 and TRBJ1-6; 8 bases align to TRBD1. Germline loops: CDR1 SGHRS, CDR2 YFSETQ. This CDR3 is 15 amino acids long. V dropped 0 bases and J dropped 8; count of bases not matched to a gene: 4. The CDR3 reads CASSLVVTGDSPLHF. CDR3 bases: TGCGCCAGCAGCTTGGTGGTGACAGGGGATTCACCCCTCCACTTT.

This rearrangement joins TRBV7-2 to TRBJ2-5; the match to TRBD2 covers 10 bases. Trimming cost V 3 bases and J 1 base; bases outside gene matches: 5. The CDR3 length is 16 residues. The germline V gene has CDR1 SGHTA and CDR2 FQGNSA. The CDR3 region has the DNA TGTGCCAGCAGCTTTTCTAGCGGGGGTACCCAAGAGACCCAGTACTTC. This translates into CASSFSSGGTQETQYF.

The genes are TRBV27 and TRBJ1-4; 9 bases match TRBD1. V was pared by 3 bases and J by 3 bases, with 8 bases of the junction left unmatched. There are 17 residues in the CDR3. The V gene's germline CDR1 is MNHEY and CDR2 SMNVEV (reference sequence). CDR3 residues: CASSFHLQGAANEKLFF. CDR3 sequence (DNA): TGTGCCAGCAGTTTCCACCTACAGGGGGCAGCTAATGAAAAACTGTTTTTT.

V gene TRBV3-1 (or the pseudogene TRBV3-2) combines with J gene TRBJ2-1, with D possibly being TRBD1 (6 bases). The CDR3 has 15 residues. Germline values: CDR1 LGHDT, CDR2 YNNKEL (reference sequence). Trimming cost V 2 bases and J 7 bases, with 15 bases left between them. This chain's CDR3 is CASSQFFSQGNEQFF. The CDR3 region has the DNA TGTGCCAGCAGCCAATTTTTTTCGCAGGGGAATGAGCAGTTCTTC.

The V call is TRBV7-2, the J call TRBJ2-2; D is ambiguous. The V and J ends lost 7 bases and 6 bases respectively, with 9 bases between them. Germline-derived CDR1 and CDR2 are SGHTA and FQGNSA. The CDR3 sequence is 12 residues long. The CDR3 nucleotides read TGTGCCAGCAAGTACACCCCCGGGGAGCTGTTTTTT. Translated: CASKYTPGELFF.

V and J are TRBV11-1 and TRBJ2-5; TRBD2 might be the D (5 bases). Trimming removed 1 base at V and 5 bases at J, with 17 bases between. The CDR3 has 16 amino acids. Germline V gene data show CDR1 as SGHAT and CDR2 as FQDESV (reference sequence). The CDR3: CASSLDGVVGGETQYF. In nucleotides, the CDR3 is TGTGCCAGCAGCTTAGATGGGGTTGTCGGCGGGGAGACCCAGTACTTC.

The chain recombines TRBV10-2 with TRBJ2-5; 9 positions match TRBD1. V was pared by 0 bases and J by 4 bases, with 9 bases of the junction left unmatched. This CDR3 region has 17 residues. CDR1 WSHSY and CDR2 SAAADI come from the germline V gene. The DNA of the CDR3 is TGCGCCAGCAGTGAGTCGACACAGGGGGCAGCGTTAGAGACCCAGTACTTC. Translation: CASSESTQGAALETQYF.

This clone has more than one count but fewer than ten. The V gene is TRBV27, the J gene TRBJ2-7; D might be TRBD1 (6 bases). Trimming shortened V by 5 bases and J by 2 bases, and 10 bases separated the two germline ends. CDR1 and CDR2 from the germline V gene are MNHEY and SMNVEV (reference sequence). The CDR3 is 13 amino acids. CDR3 region: CASSPRTAYEQYF. Written as DNA, the CDR3 is TGTGCCAGCAGTCCCCGGACAGCCTACGAGCAGTACTTC.

V gene TRBV15 combines with J gene TRBJ2-1; D perhaps matches TRBD2 (6 bases). The V end was cut by 8 bases, the J end by 4 bases, with 12 bases between. Germline CDR1 and CDR2: LNHNV and YYDKDF (reference sequence). The CDR3 runs to 13 residues. CDR3 amino acids: CATGGTLYNEQFF. The CDR3 DNA is TGTGCCACCGGAGGGACTCTTTACAATGAGCAGTTCTTC.

The chain joins TRBV6-6 to TRBJ1-5; a possible D gene is TRBD1 (5 bases). The CDR3 contains 13 residues. V was trimmed by 7 bases and J by 5 bases, leaving 12 bases between them. Looked up from germline, CDR1 is MNHNY and CDR2 is SVGAGI (reference sequence). CDR3 region: CASKGQGDQPQHF. CDR3 nucleotides: TGTGCCAGCAAAGGGCAGGGAGATCAGCCCCAGCATTTT.

The J gene is TRBJ2-2, the V gene TRBV7-2; D is uncertain. Germline loops: CDR1 SGHTA, CDR2 FQGNSA. Deletions cut 5 bases from V and 8 bases from J, with 15 bases between. The CDR3 totals 14 residues. The chain's CDR3 is CASSPSWRSGELFF. For the CDR3, the DNA is TGTGCCAGCAGCCCGTCTTGGCGCAGTGGGGAGCTGTTTTTT.

The chain has TRBV21-1 and TRBJ1-2. TRBV21-1 is given as a pseudogene. CDR3 length equals 15 residues. The CDR3 is CASSIRGGVKGGYTF. In nucleotides, the CDR3 is TGTGCCAGCAGCATTCGAGGGGGGGTAAAGGGCGGCTACACCTTC.

The CDR3 spells CASSPRGGNQPQHF. The DNA of the CDR3 is TGTGCCAGCAGCCCGAGGGGGGGCAATCAGCCCCAGCATTTT. The J gene is TRBJ1-5, the V gene TRBV5-8; possible D gene TRBD1, 6 bases. The V gene's germline CDR1 is SGHTS and CDR2 YDEGEE. Trimming left V 4 bases short and J 2 bases short, with 10 bases between. CDR3 size: 14 residues.

The chain employs TRBV7-8 and TRBJ1-1, with a possible D match to TRBD1 (6 bases). The CDR3 spans 13 residues. Between the trimmed V and J ends, which lost 1 base and 6 bases, there was a span of 9 bases. Germline CDR1 and CDR2: SGHVS and FQNEAQ. CDR3 amino acids: CASSLGGRAEAFF. The CDR3 DNA sequence: TGTGCCAGCAGCTTAGGGGGGCGCGCTGAAGCTTTCTTT.

This clone rates as medium-sized. The rearrangement uses TRBV12-3 or TRBV12-4 and TRBJ1-1; no reliable D call. The V and J ends lost 7 bases and 2 bases respectively, with 8 bases between them. This CDR3 is 12 amino acids long. This CDR3 is CASKSANTEAFF. CDR3 sequence (DNA): TGTGCCAGCAAATCAGCCAACACTGAAGCTTTCTTT.

The V and J genes are TRBV6-2 or TRBV6-3 and TRBJ1-2, with unresolved D. The V end was cut by 6 bases, the J end by 2 bases, with 16 bases between. This CDR3 has 15 amino acids. Germline V CDR1 and CDR2: MNHEY, SVGEGT. CDR3 nucleotide sequence: TGTGCCAGCAGCCTCGACGGACTCTTAAACTATGGCTACACCTTC. It translates to CASSLDGLLNYGYTF.

The rearrangement links TRBV5-6 to TRBJ2-3; D gene uncertain. CDR1 SGHDT and CDR2 YYEEEE come from the germline V gene. The CDR3 runs to 16 residues. The V end lost 4 bases, the J end lost 0 bases, and 15 bases lay between the germline ends. Here the CDR3 DNA reads TGTGCCAGCAGCCCTGCGTCGGGCCCTAGCACAGATACGCAGTATTTT. Translating it yields CASSPASGPSTDTQYF.

The CDR3 nucleotides are TGTGCCAGCAGTTACTCGGCGGGGGGGTCCGCTGAAGCTTTCTTT. Protein: CASSYSAGGSAEAFF. The J gene is TRBJ1-1, the V gene TRBV6-5, with D tentatively TRBD1 (5 bases). Trimming shortened V by 0 bases and J by 6 bases, and 14 bases separated the two germline ends. The CDR3 sequence is 15 residues long. Germline V lookup: CDR1 MNHEY, CDR2 SVGAGI.

The rearrangement uses TRBV9 and TRBJ2-7; 9 bases match TRBD2. The trim removed 3 bases at V and 2 bases at J, leaving 6 bases unmatched. The CDR3 totals 15 residues. Germline CDR1 reads SGDLS; CDR2 reads YYNGEE. The CDR3 DNA reads TGTGCCAGCAGCGCCCATAGCGGGAGTCCCTACGAGCAGTACTTC. This encodes CASSAHSGSPYEQYF.

The rearrangement links TRBV27 to TRBJ1-2; D remains ambiguous. The CDR3 runs to 14 residues. Trimming cost V 5 bases and J 2 bases, with 12 bases left between them. The V gene's germline CDR1 is MNHEY and CDR2 SMNVEV (reference sequence). CDR3 sequence reads: CASSPAGVNYGYTF. CDR3 coding DNA: TGTGCCAGCAGTCCGGCTGGGGTGAACTATGGCTACACCTTC.

The gene calls are TRBV9 and TRBJ2-5; the match to TRBD1 covers 7 bases. CDR1 SGDLS and CDR2 YYNGEE come from the germline V gene. The CDR3 loop spans 15 amino acids. Trimming took 0 bases from V and 4 from J; bases not matched to a gene: 6. The CDR3 here is CASSVAGQVLETQYF. The CDR3 nucleotides read TGTGCCAGCAGCGTAGCCGGACAGGTCCTAGAGACCCAGTACTTC. Complete variable domain (other parts from reference TRBV9 and TRBJ2-5): DSGVTQTPKHLITATGQRVTLRCSPRSGDLSVYWYQQSLDQGLQFLIQYYNGEERAKGNILERFSAQQFPDLHSELNLSSLELGDSALYFCASSVAGQVLETQYFGPGTRLLVL.

V usage is TRBV9 and J usage is TRBJ2-1; possibly TRBD1 or TRBD2 for D (5 bases each). Germline CDR1 reads SGDLS; CDR2 reads YYNGEE. Deletions cut 2 bases from V and 7 bases from J, with 16 bases between. The CDR3 contains 15 residues. CDR3 coding DNA: TGTGCCAGCAGCGTCTCCGGGACCAAGTGGAATGAGCAGTTCTTC. Protein sequence: CASSVSGTKWNEQFF.

The chain employs TRBV2 and TRBJ1-3, with D perhaps matching TRBD1 (6 bases). Trimming stripped 9 bases from V and 5 bases from J, with 14 bases between. CDR1 is SNHLY, CDR2 FYNNEI, per germline. The CDR3 runs 13 residues. The CDR3 sequence: CASHRAGRNTIYF. The CDR3 nucleotides read TGTGCCAGTCACAGGGCCGGAAGAAACACCATATATTTT.

The CDR3 sequence is CATSPRQGLSTEAFF. CDR3 bases: TGTGCCACCAGCCCAAGACAGGGGCTGAGCACTGAAGCTTTCTTT. J is TRBJ1-1 and V is TRBV15; 8 nucleotides agree with TRBD1. Germline trimming cut 5 bases from V and 4 bases from J; bases unmatched to any gene: 9. The CDR3 runs 15 residues. Germline CDR1 is LNHNV and CDR2 is YYDKDF (reference sequence).

This clone came up once. The rearrangement uses TRBV2 and TRBJ1-4; D is ambiguous. The ends were cut back, 6 bases at V and 3 bases at J, with 11 bases in the middle. The CDR3 contains 14 residues. Looked up from germline, CDR1 is SNHLY and CDR2 is FYNNEI. In DNA, the CDR3 is TGTGCCAGCAGACAGACATTAGCTAATGAAAAACTGTTTTTT. Protein sequence: CASRQTLANEKLFF.

For this clone: A junction end diverges from the germline sequence, so it may reflect a read error. J is TRBJ2-1 and V is TRBV7-9; the D gene is possibly TRBD2 (6 bases). CDR1 and CDR2 from the germline V gene are SEHNR and FQNEAQ (reference sequence). This CDR3 has 14 residues. In DNA form, the CDR3 reads TGTGCCAGCAGCCCCGAAGGTAGCGGCGGAGAGAGAATCTTC. Translating it yields CASSPEGSGGERIF.

This sequence joins TRBV12-3 or TRBV12-4 and TRBJ1-2; D unresolved. Trimming cost V 8 bases and J 7 bases, with 17 bases left between them. This CDR3 has 13 amino acids. The chain's CDR3 is CASEQQRLGGYTF. DNA of the CDR3: TGTGCCAGCGAACAACAGCGTCTCGGTGGCTACACCTTC.